Reported below is one T cell receptor beta chain. The data derive from a study of Graves' ophthalmopathy and Graves' hyperthyroidism. Scientists amplified the TCR beta CDR3 regions from RNA transcripts. First-round RT-PCR used HTBI primers; second-round multiplex PCR followed. In TCRdb, the multiplex PCR reads were re-called with MiXCR into one record per CDR3 protein. The data hold 1 million to 1.3 million distinct CDR3 sequences, with less than 45% observed a single time. The germline gives CDR1 SQVTM, CDR2 ANQGSEA. V shed 3 bases, J shed 6 bases, and the junction held 2 bases outside the gene matches. The CDR3 spans 12 residues.

The receptor's source is an adult man with Graves' hyperthyroidism. This chain connects TRBV29-1 to TRBJ1-1, with TRBD1 matching 9 bases. The sequenced sample was peripheral blood or thyroid tissue (not recorded which). Written as DNA, the CDR3 is TGCAGCGTTGAGGGACAGGGATCTGAAGCTTTCTTT. Its translation is CSVEGQGSEAFF.